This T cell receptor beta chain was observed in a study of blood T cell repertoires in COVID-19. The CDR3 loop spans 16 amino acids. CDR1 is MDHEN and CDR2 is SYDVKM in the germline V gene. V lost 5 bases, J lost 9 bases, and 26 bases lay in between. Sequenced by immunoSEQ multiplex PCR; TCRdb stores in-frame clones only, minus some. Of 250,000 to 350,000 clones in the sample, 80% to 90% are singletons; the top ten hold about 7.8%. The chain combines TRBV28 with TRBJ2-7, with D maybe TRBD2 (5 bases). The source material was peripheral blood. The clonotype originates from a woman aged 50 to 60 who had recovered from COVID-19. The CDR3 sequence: CASSNSLGGPLQWQYF. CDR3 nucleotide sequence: TGTGCCAGCAGTAACTCCTTAGGCGGGCCGCTGCAGTGGCAGTACTTC.